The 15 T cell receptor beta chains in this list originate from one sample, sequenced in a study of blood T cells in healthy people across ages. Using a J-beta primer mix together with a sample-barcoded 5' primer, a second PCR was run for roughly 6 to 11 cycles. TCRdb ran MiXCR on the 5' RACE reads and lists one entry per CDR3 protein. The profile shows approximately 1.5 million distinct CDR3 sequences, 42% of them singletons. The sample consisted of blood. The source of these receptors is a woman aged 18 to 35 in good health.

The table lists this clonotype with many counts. CDR3 residues: CASSVGPGNYGYTF. In DNA, the CDR3 is TGTGCCAGCAGCGTAGGCCCAGGGAACTATGGCTACACCTTC. This sequence joins TRBV9 and TRBJ1-2, with a possible D match to TRBD1 (5 bases). The germline V and J ends were trimmed by 0 bases and 2 bases, with 8 bases remaining between them. This CDR3 contains 14 residues. Germline V CDR1 and CDR2: SGDLS, YYNGEE.

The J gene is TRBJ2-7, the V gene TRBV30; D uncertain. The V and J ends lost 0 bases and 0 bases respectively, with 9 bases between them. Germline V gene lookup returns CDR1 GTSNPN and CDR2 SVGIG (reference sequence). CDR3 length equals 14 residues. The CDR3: CAWSVIGHSYEQYF. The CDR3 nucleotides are TGTGCCTGGAGTGTAATTGGCCACTCCTACGAGCAGTACTTC.

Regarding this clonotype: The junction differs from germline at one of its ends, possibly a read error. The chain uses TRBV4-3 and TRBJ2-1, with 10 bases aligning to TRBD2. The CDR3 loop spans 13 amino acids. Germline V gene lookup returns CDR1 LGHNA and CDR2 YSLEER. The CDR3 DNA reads TGCTCCAGCAGCCCTAGCGGGGGAAATGAGCAGTTCTTC. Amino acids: CSSSPSGGNEQFF.

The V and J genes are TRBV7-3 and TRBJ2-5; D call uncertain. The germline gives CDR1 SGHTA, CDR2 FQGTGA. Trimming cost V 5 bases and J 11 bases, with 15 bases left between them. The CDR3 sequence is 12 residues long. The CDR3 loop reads CASSPGHNEQYF. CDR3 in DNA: TGTGCCAGCAGCCCGGGCCACAATGAGCAGTACTTC. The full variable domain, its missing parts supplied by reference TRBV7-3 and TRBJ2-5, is GAGVSQTPSNKVTEKGKYVELRCDPISGHTALYWYRQSLGQGPEFLIYFQGTGAADDSGLPNDRFFAVRPEGSVSTLKIQRTERGDSAVYLCASSPGHNEQYFGPGTRLLVL.

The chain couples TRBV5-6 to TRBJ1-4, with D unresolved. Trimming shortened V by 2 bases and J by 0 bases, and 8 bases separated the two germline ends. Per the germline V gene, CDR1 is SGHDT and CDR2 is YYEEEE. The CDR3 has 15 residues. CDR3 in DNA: TGTGCCAGCAGCTTTATTCAGGCAACTAATGAAAAACTGTTTTTT. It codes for CASSFIQATNEKLFF.

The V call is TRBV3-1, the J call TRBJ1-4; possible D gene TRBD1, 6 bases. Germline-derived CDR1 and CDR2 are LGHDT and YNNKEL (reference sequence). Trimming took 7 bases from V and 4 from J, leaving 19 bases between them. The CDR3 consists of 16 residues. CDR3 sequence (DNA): TGTGCCAGCAAGCAATGGGGAGGGGGAAATAATGAAAAACTGTTTTTT. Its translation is CASKQWGGGNNEKLFF. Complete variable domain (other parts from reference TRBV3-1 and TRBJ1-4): DTAVSQTPKYLVTQMGNDKSIKCEQNLGHDTMYWYKQDSKKFLKIMFSYNNKELIINETVPNRFSPKSPDKAHLNLHINSLELGDSAVYFCASKQWGGGNNEKLFFGSGTQLSVL.

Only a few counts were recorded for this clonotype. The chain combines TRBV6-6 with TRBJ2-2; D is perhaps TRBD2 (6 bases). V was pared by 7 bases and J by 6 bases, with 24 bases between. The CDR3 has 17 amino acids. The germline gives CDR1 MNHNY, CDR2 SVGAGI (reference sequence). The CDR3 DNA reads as TGTGCCAGCACCCCTACTCCTCCGGGACTTGGTCCCGGGGAGCTGTTTTTT. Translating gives CASTPTPPGLGPGELFF.

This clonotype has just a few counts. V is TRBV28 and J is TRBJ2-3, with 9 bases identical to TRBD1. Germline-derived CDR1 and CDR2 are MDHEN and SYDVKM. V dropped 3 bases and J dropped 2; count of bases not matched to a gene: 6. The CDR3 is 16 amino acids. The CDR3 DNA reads TGTGCCAGCAGTTTTTTATGGACAGGGGTCACAGATACGCAGTATTTT. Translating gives CASSFLWTGVTDTQYF.

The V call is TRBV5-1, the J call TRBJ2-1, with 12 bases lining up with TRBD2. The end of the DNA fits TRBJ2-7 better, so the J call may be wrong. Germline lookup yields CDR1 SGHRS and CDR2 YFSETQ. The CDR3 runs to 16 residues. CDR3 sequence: CASSLGTSGVYNEQYF. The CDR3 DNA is TGCGCCAGCAGCTTGGGGACTAGCGGGGTATACAATGAGCAGTACTTC.

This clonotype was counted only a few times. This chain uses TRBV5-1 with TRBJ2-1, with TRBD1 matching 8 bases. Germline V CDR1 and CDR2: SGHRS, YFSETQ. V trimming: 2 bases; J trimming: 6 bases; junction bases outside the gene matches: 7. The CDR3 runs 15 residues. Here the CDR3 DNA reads TGCGCCAGCAGCTTCTGGACAGGGTCAAGCAATGAGCAGTTCTTC. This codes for CASSFWTGSSNEQFF.

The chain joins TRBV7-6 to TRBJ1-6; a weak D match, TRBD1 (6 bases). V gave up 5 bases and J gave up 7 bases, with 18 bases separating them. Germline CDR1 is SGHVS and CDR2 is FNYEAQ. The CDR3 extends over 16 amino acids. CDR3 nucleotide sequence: TGTGCCAGCAGCCCCAGCGGCAACAGGGCCAATTCACCCCTCCACTTT. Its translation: CASSPSGNRANSPLHF.

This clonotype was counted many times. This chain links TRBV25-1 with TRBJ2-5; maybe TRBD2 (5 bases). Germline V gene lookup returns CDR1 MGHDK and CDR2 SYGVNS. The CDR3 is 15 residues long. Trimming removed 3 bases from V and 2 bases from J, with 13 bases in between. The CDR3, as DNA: TGTGCCAGCAGTGAGGCGGGTCGGTCACAAGAGACCCAGTACTTC. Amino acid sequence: CASSEAGRSQETQYF.

The CDR3 DNA follows: TGCGCCAGCAGCCAAGAAATACCAGGGACCATCCAGCCCCAGCATTTT. Its translation is CASSQEIPGTIQPQHF. The chain is built from TRBV4-1 and TRBJ1-5; D possibly corresponds to TRBD1 (5 bases). CDR3 length: 16 amino acids. V was cut by 0 bases and J by 7 bases, with 16 bases left in between. CDR1 is MGHRA and CDR2 is YSYEKL in the germline V gene.

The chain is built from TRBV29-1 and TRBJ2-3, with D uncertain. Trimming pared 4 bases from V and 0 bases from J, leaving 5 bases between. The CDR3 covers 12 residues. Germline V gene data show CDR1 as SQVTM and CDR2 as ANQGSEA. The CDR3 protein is CSVVASTDTQYF. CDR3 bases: TGCAGCGTTGTAGCTAGCACAGATACGCAGTATTTT.

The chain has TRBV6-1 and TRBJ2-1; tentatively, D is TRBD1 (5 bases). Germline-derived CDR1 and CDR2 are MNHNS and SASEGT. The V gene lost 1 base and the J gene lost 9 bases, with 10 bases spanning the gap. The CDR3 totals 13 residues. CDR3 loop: CASSEGQLPEQFF. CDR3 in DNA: TGTGCCAGCAGTGAAGGACAGTTACCTGAGCAGTTCTTC.